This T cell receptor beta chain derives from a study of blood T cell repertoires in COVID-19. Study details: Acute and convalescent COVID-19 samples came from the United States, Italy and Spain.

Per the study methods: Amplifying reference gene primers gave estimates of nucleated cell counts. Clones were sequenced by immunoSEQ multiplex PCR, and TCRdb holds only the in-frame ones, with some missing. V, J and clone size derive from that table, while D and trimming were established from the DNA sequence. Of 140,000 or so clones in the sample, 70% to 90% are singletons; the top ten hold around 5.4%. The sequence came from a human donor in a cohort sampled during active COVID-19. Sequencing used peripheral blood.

CDR3 in DNA: TGTGCCAGCAGCTTGCCTAGCTACAATGAGCAGTTCTTC. It codes for CASSLPSYNEQFF. The gene calls are TRBV5-4 and TRBJ2-1; D not resolved. V lost 1 base, J lost 3 bases, and 5 bases lay in between. This CDR3 comprises 13 residues. The V gene's germline CDR1 is SGHNT and CDR2 YYREEE (reference sequence).